What follows are 15 T cell receptor beta chains derived from one specimen sequenced in a study of cytomegalovirus exposure and HLA in healthy donors. The PCR used 60 Vbeta and 13 Jbeta primers. Sequenced by immunoSEQ multiplex PCR; TCRdb stores in-frame clones only, minus some. The sample contains over 100,000 clones, approximately 90% of which appear only once. Sequenced material: PBMCs. The receptors stem from a woman in her 30s in good health and CMV-seronegative.

The V call is TRBV6-5, the J call TRBJ2-7; D uncertain. The CDR3 runs to 11 residues. The V and J ends lost 8 bases and 3 bases respectively, with 8 bases between them. Germline-derived CDR1 and CDR2 are MNHEY and SVGAGI. CDR3 nucleotides: TGTGCCAGCTCCAGGAACTACGAGCAGTACTTC. Its protein product is CASSRNYEQYF.

J is TRBJ2-7 and V is TRBV19; D may be TRBD2 (5 bases). This CDR3 is 14 amino acids long. Germline V lookup: CDR1 LNHDA, CDR2 SQIVND (reference sequence). V gave up 4 bases and J gave up 5 bases, with 15 bases separating them. CDR3 region: CASSNSGIKNEQYF. CDR3 DNA sequence: TGTGCCAGTAGTAACAGCGGTATCAAGAACGAGCAGTACTTC. Drawing the rest from reference TRBV19 and TRBJ2-7, the complete variable domain is DGGITQSPKYLFRKEGQNVTLSCEQNLNHDAMYWYRQDPGQGLRLIYYSQIVNDFQKGDIAEGYSVSREKKESFPLTVTSAQKNPTAFYLCASSNSGIKNEQYFGPGTRLTVT.

V is TRBV28 and J is TRBJ1-4, with 8 bases aligning to TRBD1. The ends lost 8 bases at V and 6 bases at J; junction bases unmatched: 8. CDR3 length equals 14 residues. Germline CDR1 reads MDHEN; CDR2 reads SYDVKM. CDR3 DNA sequence: TGTGCCAGCGTTGGCGCAGGGGGCCATGAAAAACTGTTTTTT. Amino acid sequence: CASVGAGGHEKLFF. Complete variable domain (other parts from reference TRBV28 and TRBJ1-4): DVKVTQSSRYLVKRTGEKVFLECVQDMDHENMFWYRQDPGLGLRLIYFSYDVKMKEKGDIPEGYSVSREKKERFSLILESASTNQTSMYLCASVGAGGHEKLFFGSGTQLSVL.

The chain has TRBV7-9 and TRBJ1-6; no clear D gene. The CDR3 spans 13 residues. Germline V gives CDR1 SEHNR, CDR2 FQNEAQ (reference sequence). V lost 5 bases to trimming and J lost 5 bases, with 7 bases between them. CDR3: CASSDLDNSPLHF. In nucleotides, the CDR3 is TGTGCCAGCAGCGACTTGGATAATTCACCCCTCCACTTT.

This sequence joins TRBV19 and TRBJ1-2; 9 bases agree with TRBD1. V shed 7 bases and J 2 bases; nucleotides not matched to a gene: 5. This CDR3 contains 14 residues. Germline CDR1 and CDR2: LNHDA and SQIVND (reference sequence). The CDR3 sequence is CASIPQGANYGYTF. The CDR3 DNA is TGTGCCAGTATCCCACAGGGGGCGAACTATGGCTACACCTTC.

The J gene is TRBJ2-1, the V gene TRBV13; possible D gene TRBD1, 5 bases. CDR3 size: 14 residues. The V gene's germline CDR1 is PRHDT and CDR2 FYEKMQ (reference sequence). V was cut by 5 bases and J by 7 bases, with 15 bases left in between. The CDR3 reads CASSPPPRQNEQFF. The CDR3 coding sequence is TGTGCCAGCAGCCCCCCACCTAGACAGAATGAGCAGTTCTTC.

This chain links TRBV15 with TRBJ1-2; TRBD1 aligns across 8 bases. The CDR3 sequence is 19 residues long. V shed 0 bases, J shed 4 bases, and the junction held 16 bases outside the gene matches. Germline lookup yields CDR1 LNHNV and CDR2 YYDKDF (reference sequence). The CDR3 protein is CATSRDLGQGRIRPYGYTF. Written as DNA, the CDR3 is TGTGCCACCAGCAGAGATTTAGGACAGGGAAGAATCCGCCCCTATGGCTACACCTTC.

This chain links TRBV5-5 with TRBJ2-7; 9 nucleotides line up with TRBD2. J lost 5 bases, V lost 5 bases, and 11 bases had no gene match. CDR1 is SGHKS, CDR2 YYEKEE, per germline (reference sequence). The CDR3 loop spans 15 amino acids. The CDR3 loop reads CASSFVAGAQNEQYF. The CDR3 DNA reads as TGTGCCAGCAGTTTCGTAGCGGGAGCCCAAAACGAGCAGTACTTC.

This chain joins TRBV7-9 and TRBJ2-1; 9 bases match TRBD1. Germline CDR1 is SEHNR and CDR2 is FQNEAQ (reference sequence). J was trimmed by 5 bases and V by 1 base; bases with no gene match: 0. This CDR3 comprises 14 residues. The CDR3 DNA sequence: TGTGCCAGCAGCTTAGGGACAGGGGACAATGAGCAGTTCTTC. It codes for CASSLGTGDNEQFF.

V usage is TRBV7-2 and J usage is TRBJ2-7; 10 bases fit TRBD2. Germline CDR1 SGHTA, CDR2 FQGNSA. V trimming: 5 bases; J trimming: 2 bases; junction bases outside the gene matches: 6. The CDR3 length is 15 residues. In DNA, the CDR3 is TGTGCCAGCAGCCCGGCACTAGCGGGAACCTACGAGCAGTACTTC. Translating it yields CASSPALAGTYEQYF.

V usage is TRBV10-3 and J usage is TRBJ2-6, with 10 bases matching TRBD1. The length of the CDR3 is 14 residues. Per the germline V gene, CDR1 is ENHRY and CDR2 is SYGVKD. Trimming cost V 8 bases and J 10 bases; bases outside gene matches: 8. CDR3 coding DNA: TGTGCCATCCAAGGGACAGGGGCACGTAACGTCCTGACTTTC. It codes for CAIQGTGARNVLTF.

The gene calls are TRBV11-3 and TRBJ2-7, with D tentatively TRBD2 (6 bases). There are 16 residues in the CDR3. CDR1 and CDR2 (germline): SGHNT, YENEEA. Trimming removed 0 bases at V and 5 bases at J, with 17 bases between. The CDR3, as DNA: TGTGCCAGCAGCTTAGATGGGGTTGGAGGGGATAACGAGCAGTACTTC. It encodes CASSLDGVGGDNEQYF.

This rearrangement joins TRBV28 to TRBJ1-4, with 7 bases matching TRBD1. Germline V CDR1 and CDR2: MDHEN, SYDVKM. The CDR3 is made up of 13 amino acids. The ends lost 6 bases at V and 6 bases at J; junction bases unmatched: 4. The CDR3: CASRGGGDEKLFF. In nucleotides, the CDR3 is TGTGCCAGCAGAGGGGGCGGGGATGAAAAACTGTTTTTT.

The chain is built from TRBV7-2 and TRBJ2-7; tentatively, D is TRBD2 (7 bases). Trimming left V 5 bases short and J 3 bases short, with 11 bases between. The CDR3 runs to 13 residues. The germline V gene encodes CDR1 SGHTA and CDR2 FQGNSA. The CDR3 DNA reads TGTGCCAGCAGCCAGCGGGACAACTACGAGCAGTACTTC. This sequence encodes CASSQRDNYEQYF.

V is TRBV15 and J is TRBJ2-5, with D possibly TRBD1 on 8 matching bases. V gave up 1 base and J gave up 11 bases, with 14 bases separating them. CDR3 length: 13 residues. The germline V gene encodes CDR1 LNHNV and CDR2 YYDKDF (reference sequence). DNA for the CDR3: TGTGCCACCAGCAGAGGACAGGGGAGGGGGCAGTACTTC. Its translation is CATSRGQGRGQYF.